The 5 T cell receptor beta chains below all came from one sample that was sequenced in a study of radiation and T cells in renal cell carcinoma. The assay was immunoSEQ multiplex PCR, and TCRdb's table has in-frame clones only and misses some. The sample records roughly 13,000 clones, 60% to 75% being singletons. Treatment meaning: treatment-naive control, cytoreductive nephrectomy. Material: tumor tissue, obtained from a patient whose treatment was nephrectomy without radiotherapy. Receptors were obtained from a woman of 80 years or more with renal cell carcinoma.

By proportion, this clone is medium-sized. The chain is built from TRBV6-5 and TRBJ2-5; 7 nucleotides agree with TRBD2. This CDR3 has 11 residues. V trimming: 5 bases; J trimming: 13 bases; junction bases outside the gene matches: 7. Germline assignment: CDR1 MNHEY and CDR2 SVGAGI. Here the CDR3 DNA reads TGTGCCAGCAGTAACCGACTAGCCTCGTACTTC. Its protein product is CASSNRLASYF.

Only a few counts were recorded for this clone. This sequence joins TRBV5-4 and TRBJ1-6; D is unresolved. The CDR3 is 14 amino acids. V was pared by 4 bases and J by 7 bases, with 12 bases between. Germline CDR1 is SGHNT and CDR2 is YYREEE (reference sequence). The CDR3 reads CASSRPSGNSPLHF. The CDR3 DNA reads TGTGCCAGCAGCCGGCCCTCGGGAAATTCACCCCTCCACTTT.

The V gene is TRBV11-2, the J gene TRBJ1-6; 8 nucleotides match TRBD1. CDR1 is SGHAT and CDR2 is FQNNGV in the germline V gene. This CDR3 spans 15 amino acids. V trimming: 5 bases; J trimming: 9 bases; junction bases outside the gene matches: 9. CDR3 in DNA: TGTGCCAGCAGCCCAACCCCAGGGGGCGGTTCACCCCTCCACTTT. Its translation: CASSPTPGGGSPLHF.

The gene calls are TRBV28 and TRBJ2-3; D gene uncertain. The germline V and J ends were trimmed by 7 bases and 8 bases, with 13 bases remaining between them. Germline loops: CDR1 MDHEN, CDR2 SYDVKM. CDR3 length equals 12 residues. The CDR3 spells CASNLSRGTQYF. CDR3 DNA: TGTGCCAGCAATCTTTCCAGAGGTACGCAGTATTTT.

CDR3 protein: CASSLTGGTTKNIQYF. CDR3 DNA: TGTGCCAGCAGTTTAACAGGGGGCACGACCAAAAACATTCAGTACTTC. The chain links TRBV6-6 to TRBJ2-4; TRBD1 agrees at 9 bases. Trimming at V came to 4 bases and at J to 2 bases, leaving 6 bases not matched to a gene. In germline, CDR1 is MNHNY, CDR2 SVGAGI (reference sequence). The CDR3 is 16 residues long.